This T cell receptor beta chain was retrieved from a study of T-cell memory formation after mild COVID-19. Study-level findings and limits: While clones contracting from day 15 to 85 were balanced between CD4 and CD8, later expanders leaned CD4+.

About this clonotype: What it binds is not known.

TCRdb used MiXCR to reprocess the 5' RACE reads, holding one entry per CDR3 protein. Among 120,000 to 150,000 distinct CDR3 sequences listed, 11% to 15% were seen once. The sample was PBMCs or a T cell subset sorted from them (not recorded which). This sequence was found in an adult woman who had mild COVID-19 (a few samples of this study predate the infection). Cell type and time point are not known.

The chain's CDR3 is CASSQERGYNEQFF. CDR3 sequence (DNA): TGTGCCAGCAGCCAGGAGCGGGGGTACAATGAGCAGTTCTTC. The chain uses TRBV7-6 and TRBJ2-1; 8 nucleotides align to TRBD2. CDR3 length: 14 residues. With V trimmed by 5 bases and J by 4 bases, 4 bases remained unmatched. Germline lookup yields CDR1 SGHVS and CDR2 FNYEAQ.